Listed here is a single TCR beta chain. The antigen is not known. The PCR had 60 Vbeta and 13 Jbeta primers. Some clones are missing from TCRdb's copy, which holds only in-frame ones; the method was immunoSEQ multiplex PCR. The sample has 150,000 to 200,000 clones, approximately 77% seen once. The data originate from a study of cytomegalovirus exposure and HLA in healthy donors. The study's findings and limits: Previous analysis showed most TCR beta V segments were productive about 87% or about 30% of the time.

The length of the CDR3 is 15 residues. V lost 6 bases and J 1 base, leaving 13 bases between the germline ends. The germline V gene has CDR1 LNHDA and CDR2 SQIVND (reference sequence). The chain combines TRBV19 with TRBJ1-5, with a weak D call TRBD1 (5 bases). Sequences were obtained from PBMCs. This TCR derives from a male donor in good health and CMV-seronegative. The CDR3 reads CASSSTGVSNQPQHF. The DNA for the CDR3 is TGTGCCAGTAGCAGCACAGGAGTGAGCAATCAGCCCCAGCATTTT. Full variable domain (remainder filled in from reference TRBV19 and TRBJ1-5): DGGITQSPKYLFRKEGQNVTLSCEQNLNHDAMYWYRQDPGQGLRLIYYSQIVNDFQKGDIAEGYSVSREKKESFPLTVTSAQKNPTAFYLCASSSTGVSNQPQHFGDGTRLSIL.